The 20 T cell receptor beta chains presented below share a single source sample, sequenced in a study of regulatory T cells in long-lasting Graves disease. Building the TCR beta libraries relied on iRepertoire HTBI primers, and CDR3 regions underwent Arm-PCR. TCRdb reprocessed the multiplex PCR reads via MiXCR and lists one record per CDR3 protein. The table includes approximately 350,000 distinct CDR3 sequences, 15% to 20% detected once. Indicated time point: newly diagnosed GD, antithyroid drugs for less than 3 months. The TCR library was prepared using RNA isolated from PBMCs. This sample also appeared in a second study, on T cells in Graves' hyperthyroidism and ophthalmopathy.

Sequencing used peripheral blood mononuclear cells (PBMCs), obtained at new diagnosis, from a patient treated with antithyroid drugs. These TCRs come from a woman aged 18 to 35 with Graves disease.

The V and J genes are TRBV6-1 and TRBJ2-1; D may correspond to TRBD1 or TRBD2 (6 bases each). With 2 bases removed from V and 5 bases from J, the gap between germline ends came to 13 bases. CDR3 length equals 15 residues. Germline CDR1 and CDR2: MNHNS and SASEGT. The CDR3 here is CASSEMAGEDNEQFF. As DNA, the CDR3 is TGTGCCAGCAGTGAAATGGCAGGGGAGGACAATGAGCAGTTCTTC.

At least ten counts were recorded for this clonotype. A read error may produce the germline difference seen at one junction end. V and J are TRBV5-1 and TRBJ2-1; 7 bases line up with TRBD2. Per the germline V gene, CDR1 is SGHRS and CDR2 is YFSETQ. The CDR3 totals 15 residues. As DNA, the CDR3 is TGTGCCAGCAGCCAAGGTGCGGGGGAGACCAATGAGCAGTTCTTC. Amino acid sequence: CASSQGAGETNEQFF.

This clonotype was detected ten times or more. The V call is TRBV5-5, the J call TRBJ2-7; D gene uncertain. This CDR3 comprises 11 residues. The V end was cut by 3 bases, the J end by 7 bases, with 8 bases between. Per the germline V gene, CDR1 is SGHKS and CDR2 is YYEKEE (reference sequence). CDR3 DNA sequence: TGTGCCAGCAGCTCACTGCGGGAGCAGTACTTC. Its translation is CASSSLREQYF. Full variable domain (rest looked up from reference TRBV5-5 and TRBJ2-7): DAGVTQSPTHLIKTRGQQVTLRCSPISGHKSVSWYQQVLGQGPQFIFQYYEKEERGRGNFPDRFSARQFPNYSSELNVNALLLGDSALYLCASSSLREQYFGPGTRLTVT.

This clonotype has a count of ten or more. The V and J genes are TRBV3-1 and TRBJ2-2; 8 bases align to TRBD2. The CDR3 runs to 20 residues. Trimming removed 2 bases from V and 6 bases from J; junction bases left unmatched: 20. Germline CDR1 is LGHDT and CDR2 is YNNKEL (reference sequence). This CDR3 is CASSQRGLLWREALAGELFF. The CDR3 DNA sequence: TGTGCCAGCAGCCAACGGGGTCTGCTTTGGCGGGAGGCACTCGCCGGGGAGCTGTTTTTT.

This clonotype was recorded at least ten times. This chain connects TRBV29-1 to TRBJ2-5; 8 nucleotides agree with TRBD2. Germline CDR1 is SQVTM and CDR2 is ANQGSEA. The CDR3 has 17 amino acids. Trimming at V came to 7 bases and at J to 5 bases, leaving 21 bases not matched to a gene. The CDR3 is CSAERGWAGGLRETQYF. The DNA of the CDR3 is TGCAGCGCCGAAAGAGGGTGGGCGGGAGGCCTCCGGGAGACCCAGTACTTC.

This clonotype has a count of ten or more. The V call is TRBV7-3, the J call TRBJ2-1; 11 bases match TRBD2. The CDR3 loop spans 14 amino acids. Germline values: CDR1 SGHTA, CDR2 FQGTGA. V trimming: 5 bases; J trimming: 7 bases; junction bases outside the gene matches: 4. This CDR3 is CASSPTSGSNEQFF. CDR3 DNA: TGTGCCAGCAGCCCCACTAGCGGGAGTAATGAGCAGTTCTTC.

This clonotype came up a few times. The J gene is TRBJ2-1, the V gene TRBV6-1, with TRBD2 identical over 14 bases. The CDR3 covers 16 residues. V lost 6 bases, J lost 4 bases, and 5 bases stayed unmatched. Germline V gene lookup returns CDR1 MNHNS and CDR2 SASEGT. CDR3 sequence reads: CASRGLAGAGYNEQFF. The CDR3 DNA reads TGTGCCAGCAGGGGACTAGCGGGAGCCGGATACAATGAGCAGTTCTTC.

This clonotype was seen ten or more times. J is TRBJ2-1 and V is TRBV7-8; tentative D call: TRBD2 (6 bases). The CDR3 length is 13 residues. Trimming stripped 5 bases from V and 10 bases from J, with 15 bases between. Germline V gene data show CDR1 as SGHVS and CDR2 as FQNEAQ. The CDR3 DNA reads TGTGCCAGCAGCCGGGACTCCTCAGAGGAGCAGTTCTTC. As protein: CASSRDSSEEQFF.

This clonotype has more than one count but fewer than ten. The CDR3 is CSAEPGTSGNYEQFF. The CDR3 DNA sequence: TGCAGTGCGGAGCCCGGGACTAGCGGGAACTACGAGCAGTTCTTC. V usage is TRBV20-1 and J usage is TRBJ2-1, with 13 bases matching TRBD2. The CDR3 has 15 residues. Germline V gives CDR1 DFQATT, CDR2 SNEGSKA (reference sequence). J gave up 10 bases and V 6 bases, and 12 bases lay outside the gene matches.

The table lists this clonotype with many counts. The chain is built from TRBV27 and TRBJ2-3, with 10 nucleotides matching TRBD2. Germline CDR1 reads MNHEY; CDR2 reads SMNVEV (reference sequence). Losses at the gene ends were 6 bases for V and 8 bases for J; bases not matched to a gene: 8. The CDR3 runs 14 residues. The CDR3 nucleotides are TGTGCCAGCAGCCTAGCGGGGGCGCCGGGTACGCAGTATTTT. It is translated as CASSLAGAPGTQYF.

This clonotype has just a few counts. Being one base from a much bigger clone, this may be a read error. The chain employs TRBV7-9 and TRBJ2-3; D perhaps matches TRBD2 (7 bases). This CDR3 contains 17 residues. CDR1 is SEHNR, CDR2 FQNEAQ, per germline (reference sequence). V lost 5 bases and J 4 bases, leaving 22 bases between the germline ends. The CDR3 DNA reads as TGTGCCAGCAGCCCACCCATTTGGGGGGGGGCACCAGATACGCAGTATTTT. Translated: CASSPPIWGGAPDTQYF.

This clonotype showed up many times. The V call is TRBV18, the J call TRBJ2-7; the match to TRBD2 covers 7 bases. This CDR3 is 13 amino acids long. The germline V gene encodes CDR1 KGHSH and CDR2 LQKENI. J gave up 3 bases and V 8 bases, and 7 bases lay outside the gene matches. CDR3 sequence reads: CASSPLADYEQYF. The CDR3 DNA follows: TGTGCCAGCAGCCCTCTAGCGGACTACGAGCAGTACTTC.

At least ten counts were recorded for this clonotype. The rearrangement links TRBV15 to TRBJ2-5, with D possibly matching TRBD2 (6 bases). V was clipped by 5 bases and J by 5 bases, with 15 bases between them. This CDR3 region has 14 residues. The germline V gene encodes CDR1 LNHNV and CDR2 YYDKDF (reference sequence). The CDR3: CATSPNQGGETQYF. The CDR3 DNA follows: TGTGCCACCAGCCCCAACCAAGGAGGGGAGACCCAGTACTTC.

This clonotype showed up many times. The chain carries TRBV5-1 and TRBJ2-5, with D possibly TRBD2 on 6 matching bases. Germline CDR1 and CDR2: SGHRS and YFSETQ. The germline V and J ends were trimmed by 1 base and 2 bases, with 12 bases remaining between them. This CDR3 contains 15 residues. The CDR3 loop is CASSLIGTSQETQYF. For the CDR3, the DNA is TGCGCCAGCAGCTTGATTGGGACTTCACAAGAGACCCAGTACTTC. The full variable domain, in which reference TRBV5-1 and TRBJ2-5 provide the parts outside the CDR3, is KAGVTQTPRYLIKTRGQQVTLSCSPISGHRSVSWYQQTPGQGLQFLFEYFSETQRNKGNFPGRFSGRQFSNSRSEMNVSTLELGDSALYLCASSLIGTSQETQYFGPGTRLLVL.

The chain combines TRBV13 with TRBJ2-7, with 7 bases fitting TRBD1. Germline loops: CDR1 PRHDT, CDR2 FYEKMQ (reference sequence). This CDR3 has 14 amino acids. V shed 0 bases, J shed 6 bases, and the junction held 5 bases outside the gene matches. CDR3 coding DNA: TGTGCCAGCAGCTTAGGAAGGGGGCGCCGCGAGCAGTACTTC. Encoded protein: CASSLGRGRREQYF.

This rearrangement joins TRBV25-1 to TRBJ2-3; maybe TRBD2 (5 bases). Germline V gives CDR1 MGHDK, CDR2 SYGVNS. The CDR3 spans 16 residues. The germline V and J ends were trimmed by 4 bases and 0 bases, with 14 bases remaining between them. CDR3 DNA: TGTGCCAGCAGTGGGTGGAGCGGTCCTAGCACAGATACGCAGTATTTT. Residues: CASSGWSGPSTDTQYF.

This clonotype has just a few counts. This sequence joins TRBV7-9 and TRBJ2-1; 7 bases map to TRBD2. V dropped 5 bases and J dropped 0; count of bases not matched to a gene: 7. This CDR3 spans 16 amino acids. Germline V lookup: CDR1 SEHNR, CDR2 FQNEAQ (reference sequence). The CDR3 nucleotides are TGTGCCAGCAGCAGTGCGGGGGTCAGCTCCTACAATGAGCAGTTCTTC. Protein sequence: CASSSAGVSSYNEQFF.

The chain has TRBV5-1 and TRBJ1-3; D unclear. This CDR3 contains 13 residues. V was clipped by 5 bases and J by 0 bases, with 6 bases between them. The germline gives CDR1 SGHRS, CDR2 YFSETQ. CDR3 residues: CASRTDSGNTIYF. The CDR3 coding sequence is TGCGCCAGCAGAACAGACTCTGGAAACACCATATATTTT.

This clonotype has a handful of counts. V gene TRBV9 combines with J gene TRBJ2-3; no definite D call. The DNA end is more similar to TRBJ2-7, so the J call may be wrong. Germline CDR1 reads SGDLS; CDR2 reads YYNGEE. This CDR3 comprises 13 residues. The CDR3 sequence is CASSQRLGDEQYF. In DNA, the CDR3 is TGTGCCAGCAGCCAAAGATTGGGCGACGAGCAGTACTTC.

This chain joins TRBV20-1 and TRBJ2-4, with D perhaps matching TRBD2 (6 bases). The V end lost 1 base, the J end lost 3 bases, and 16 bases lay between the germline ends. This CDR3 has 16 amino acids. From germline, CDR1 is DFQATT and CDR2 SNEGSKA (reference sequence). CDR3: CSARGQWEVGKNIQYF. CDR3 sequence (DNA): TGCAGTGCTAGAGGCCAGTGGGAGGTGGGCAAAAACATTCAGTACTTC.